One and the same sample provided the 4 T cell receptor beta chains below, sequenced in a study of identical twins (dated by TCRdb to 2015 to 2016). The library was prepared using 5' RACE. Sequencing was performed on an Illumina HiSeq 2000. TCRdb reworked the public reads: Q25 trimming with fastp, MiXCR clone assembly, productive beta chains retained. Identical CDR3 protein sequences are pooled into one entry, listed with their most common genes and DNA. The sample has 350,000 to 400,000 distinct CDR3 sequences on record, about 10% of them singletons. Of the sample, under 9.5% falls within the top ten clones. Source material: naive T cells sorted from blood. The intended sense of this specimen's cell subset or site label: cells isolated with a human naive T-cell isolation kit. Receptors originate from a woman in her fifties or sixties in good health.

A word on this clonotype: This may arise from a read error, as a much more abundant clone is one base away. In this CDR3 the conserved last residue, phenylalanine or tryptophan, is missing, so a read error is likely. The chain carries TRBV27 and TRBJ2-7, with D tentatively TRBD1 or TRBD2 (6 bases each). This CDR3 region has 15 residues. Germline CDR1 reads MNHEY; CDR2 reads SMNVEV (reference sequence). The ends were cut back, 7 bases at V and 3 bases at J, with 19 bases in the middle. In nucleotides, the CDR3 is TGTGCCAGCACCAAGGGGGGCGCGACGTTCTACGAGCAGTACTGC. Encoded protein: CASTKGGATFYEQYC.

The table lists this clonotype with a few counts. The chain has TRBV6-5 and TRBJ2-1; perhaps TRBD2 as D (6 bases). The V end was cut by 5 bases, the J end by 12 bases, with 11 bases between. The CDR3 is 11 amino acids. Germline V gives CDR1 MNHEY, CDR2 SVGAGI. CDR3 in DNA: TGTGCCAGCAGTGCTGCGGGGTCGCAGTTCTTC. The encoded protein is CASSAAGSQFF.

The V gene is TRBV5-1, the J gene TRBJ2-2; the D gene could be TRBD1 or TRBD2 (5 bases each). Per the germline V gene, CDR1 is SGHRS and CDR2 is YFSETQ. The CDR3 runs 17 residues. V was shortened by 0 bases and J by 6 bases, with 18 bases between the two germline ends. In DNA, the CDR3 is TGCGCCAGCAGCTTGGAACCTGTGCGTGTGGGACCCGGGGAGCTGTTTTTT. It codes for CASSLEPVRVGPGELFF.

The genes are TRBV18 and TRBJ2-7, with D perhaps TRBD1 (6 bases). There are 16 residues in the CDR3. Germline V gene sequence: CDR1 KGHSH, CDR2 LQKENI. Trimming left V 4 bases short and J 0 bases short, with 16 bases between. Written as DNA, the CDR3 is TGTGCCAGCTCACGAAACCAGGGGCAGGGCTCCTACGAGCAGTACTTC. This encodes CASSRNQGQGSYEQYF.